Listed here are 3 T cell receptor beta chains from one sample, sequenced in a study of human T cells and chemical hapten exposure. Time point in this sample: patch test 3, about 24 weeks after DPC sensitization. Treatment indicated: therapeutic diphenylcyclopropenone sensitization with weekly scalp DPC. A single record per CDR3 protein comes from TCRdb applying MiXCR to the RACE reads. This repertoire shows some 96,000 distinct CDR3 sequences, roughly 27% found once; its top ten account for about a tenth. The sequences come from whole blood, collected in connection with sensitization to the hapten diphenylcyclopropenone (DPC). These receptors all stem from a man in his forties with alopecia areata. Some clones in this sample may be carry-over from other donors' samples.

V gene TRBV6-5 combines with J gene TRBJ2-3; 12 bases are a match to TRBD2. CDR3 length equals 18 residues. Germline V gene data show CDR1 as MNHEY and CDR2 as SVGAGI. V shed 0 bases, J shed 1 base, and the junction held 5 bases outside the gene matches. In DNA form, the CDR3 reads TGTGCCAGCAGTTACTCGACTAGCGGGAGATCCCGCACAGATACGCAGTATTTT. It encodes CASSYSTSGRSRTDTQYF.

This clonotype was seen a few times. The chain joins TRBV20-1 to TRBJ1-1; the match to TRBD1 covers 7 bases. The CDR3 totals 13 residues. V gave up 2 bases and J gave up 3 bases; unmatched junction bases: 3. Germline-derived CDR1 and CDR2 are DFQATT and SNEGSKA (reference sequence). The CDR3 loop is CSARRGLDTEAFF. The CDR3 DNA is TGCAGTGCTAGAAGGGGGCTGGACACTGAAGCTTTCTTT.

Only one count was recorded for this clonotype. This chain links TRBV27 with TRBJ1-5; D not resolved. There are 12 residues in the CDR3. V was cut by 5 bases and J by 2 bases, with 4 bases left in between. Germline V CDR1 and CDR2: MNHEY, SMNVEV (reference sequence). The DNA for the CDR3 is TGTGCCAGCAGTGATCGCAATCAGCCCCAGCATTTT. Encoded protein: CASSDRNQPQHF.